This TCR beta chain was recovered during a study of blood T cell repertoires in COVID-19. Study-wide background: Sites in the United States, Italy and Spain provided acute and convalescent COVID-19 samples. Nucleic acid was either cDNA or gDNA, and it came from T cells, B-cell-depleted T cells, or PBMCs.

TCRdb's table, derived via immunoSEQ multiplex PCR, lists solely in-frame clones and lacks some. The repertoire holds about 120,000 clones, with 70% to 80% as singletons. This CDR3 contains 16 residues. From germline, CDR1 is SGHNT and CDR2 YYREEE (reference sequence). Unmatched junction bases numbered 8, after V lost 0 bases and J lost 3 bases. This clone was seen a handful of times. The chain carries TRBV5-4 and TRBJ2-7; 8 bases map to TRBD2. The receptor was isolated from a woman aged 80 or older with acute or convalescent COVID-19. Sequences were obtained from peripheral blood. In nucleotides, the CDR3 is TGTGCCAGCAGCTTGGGGGGGCTAGCGGGCGTCTACGAGCAGTACTTC. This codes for CASSLGGLAGVYEQYF.